The rows below give T cell receptor beta chains drawn from one sample of a study of CD8+ T cells in alopecia areata. The data were produced by immunoSEQ multiplex PCR, yet TCRdb's version contains in-frame clones alone and is incomplete. The sample has around 300,000 clones; about 62% are singletons. The sequenced sample was CD4+ T cells sorted from blood, obtained around week 53, from a patient treated with tofacitinib. The receptors derive from a human donor with alopecia areata. CDR3s include the opening cysteine and the closing phenylalanine or tryptophan. D genes are given only for firm matches. Where a row states a size, it is once, few, many or the class of an expanded clone; other rows omit it.

d_call,j_call,clone_size,v_call,cdr3_aa,cdr3_nt
NA,TRBJ2-3,few,TRBV5-1,CASSHRGGDTDTQYF,TGCGCCAGCAGCCATCGCGGGGGCGACACAGATACGCAGTATTTT
NA,TRBJ2-7,once,TRBV6-6,CASSAGNYEQYF,TGTGCCAGCAGTGCAGGGAACTACGAGCAGTACTTC
NA,TRBJ2-3,NA,TRBV7-2,CASSPPPATDTQYF,TGTGCCAGCAGCCCGCCTCCGGCTACAGATACGCAGTATTTT
NA,TRBJ1-2,NA,TRBV2,CASRNNDIFVGYTF,TGTGCCAGCAGAAATAATGACATTTTCGTTGGCTACACCTTC
NA,TRBJ2-3,NA,TRBV5-1,CASSLVGVSTDTQYF,TGCGCCAGCAGCTTGGTTGGCGTTAGCACAGATACGCAGTATTTT
NA,TRBJ1-5,few,TRBV30,CAWSAWLSNQPQHF,TGTGCCTGGAGTGCATGGTTGAGCAATCAGCCCCAGCATTTT
NA,TRBJ1-1,few,TRBV4-1,CASSQSRTNTEAFF,TGCGCCAGCAGCCAATCGCGGACGAACACTGAAGCTTTCTTT
NA,TRBJ1-2,NA,TRBV29-1,CSVLSMGYGYTF,TGCAGCGTACTAAGCATGGGGTATGGCTACACCTTC
TRBD1,TRBJ1-2,few,TRBV7-2,CASSFSNPGQGDGYTF,TGTGCCAGCAGCTTCTCTAATCCGGGACAGGGGGATGGCTACACCTTC
NA,TRBJ1-1,NA,TRBV7-9,CASSLGGRQLGTEAFF,TGTGCCAGCAGCTTAGGAGGCAGGCAACTGGGGACTGAAGCTTTCTTT
NA,TRBJ2-3,few,TRBV29-1,CSASSTDTQYF,TGCAGCGCAAGTAGCACAGATACGCAGTATTTT
TRBD1,TRBJ2-1,few,TRBV11-2,CASSLSSGDRGENNEQFF,TGTGCCAGCAGCTTAAGCTCGGGTGACAGGGGCGAGAACAATGAGCAGTTCTTC
NA,TRBJ1-1,NA,TRBV29-1,CSVGQMMNTEAFF,TGCAGCGTTGGCCAGATGATGAACACTGAAGCTTTCTTT
NA,TRBJ2-2,NA,TRBV5-6,CASSLDVLDGELFF,TGTGCCAGCAGCTTGGACGTATTGGACGGGGAGCTGTTTTTT
TRBD2,TRBJ2-5,NA,TRBV10-3,CAISPSGGETQYF,TGTGCCATCAGCCCTAGCGGGGGAGAGACCCAGTACTTC
NA,TRBJ2-1,NA,TRBV7-2,CASSSFGNEQFF,TGTGCCAGCAGCTCCTTCGGGAATGAGCAGTTCTTC
NA,TRBJ2-5,NA,TRBV5-1,CASSLSETQYF,TGCGCCAGCAGCTTGTCAGAGACCCAGTACTTC
NA,TRBJ1-6,few,TRBV9,CASSEGLGSALHF,TGTGCCAGCAGCGAGGGTCTCGGTTCGGCCCTCCACTTT
TRBD1,TRBJ2-7,once,TRBV25-1,CASSDWGQGSEQYF,TGTGCCAGCAGTGATTGGGGACAGGGCTCCGAGCAGTACTTC
TRBD1,TRBJ2-5,few,TRBV11-2,CASSSTRGQTETQYF,TGTGCCAGCAGCTCAACCAGGGGGCAGACGGAGACCCAGTACTTC
NA,TRBJ2-5,NA,TRBV19,CASSILETQYF,TGTGCCAGTAGTATATTGGAGACCCAGTACTTC
NA,TRBJ2-3,NA,TRBV25-1,CASSEYGVSTDTQYF,TGTGCCAGCAGTGAATACGGGGTTAGCACAGATACGCAGTATTTT